A single sample is the source of the 23 T cell receptor beta chains below, sequenced in a study of shared clonotypes between healthy human individuals. Libraries were prepared by immunoSEQ multiplex PCR; TCRdb keeps only in-frame clonotypes and omits some of them. The repertoire includes about 2 million clones, approximately 94% of them detected once, and approximately 1.2% sits in the top ten. Selected positively for CCR7 and CD45RO-negative, naive CD8 cells excluded terminally differentiated effector memory CD45RA+ cells. Sequencing input: naive CD8+ T cells sorted from blood. Receptors were obtained from a man between 18 and 35 years old in good health.

The V gene is TRBV5-1, the J gene TRBJ2-1, with D unresolved. Germline V CDR1 and CDR2: SGHRS, YFSETQ. Trimming cost V 1 base and J 0 bases, with 8 bases left between them. The CDR3 sequence is 15 residues long. The CDR3 sequence: CASSLSRNSYNEQFF. The CDR3 DNA reads TGCGCCAGCAGCTTGTCCCGTAACTCCTACAATGAGCAGTTCTTC.

This clone has just one count. The V call is TRBV6-5, the J call TRBJ1-1, with D possibly matching TRBD1 (6 bases). Germline loops: CDR1 MNHEY, CDR2 SVGAGI. V lost 0 bases and J 6 bases, leaving 17 bases between the germline ends. The CDR3 length is 16 residues. The CDR3: CASSYSKPTGIAEAFF. The CDR3 DNA reads TGTGCCAGCAGTTACTCGAAACCCACAGGGATAGCTGAAGCTTTCTTT.

This chain connects TRBV30 to TRBJ2-3, with D uncertain. The CDR3 runs to 15 residues. V lost 0 bases and J 0 bases, leaving 10 bases between the germline ends. Germline V gene sequence: CDR1 GTSNPN, CDR2 SVGIG (reference sequence). The DNA for the CDR3 is TGTGCCTGGAGTGTGTGGTTATCTAGCACAGATACGCAGTATTTT. It encodes CAWSVWLSSTDTQYF. The full variable domain, in which reference TRBV30 and TRBJ2-3 provide the parts outside the CDR3, is SQTIHQWPATLVQPVGSPLSLECTVEGTSNPNLYWYRQAAGRGLQLLFYSVGIGQISSEVPQNLSASRPQDRQFILSSKKLLLSDSGFYLCAWSVWLSSTDTQYFGPGTRLTVL.

This chain joins TRBV10-2 and TRBJ1-6; no definite D call. The CDR3 consists of 14 residues. CDR1 and CDR2 from the germline V gene are WSHSY and SAAADI. The CDR3 loop reads CTEEEGPYNSPLHF. CDR3 DNA sequence: TGCACCGAGGAGGAGGGCCCCTATAATTCACCCCTCCACTTT.

This clone was picked up one time. The rearrangement links TRBV5-1 to TRBJ2-5, with D tentatively TRBD2 (6 bases). CDR3 size: 17 residues. Germline CDR1 and CDR2: SGHRS and YFSETQ. With 4 bases removed from V and 3 bases from J, the gap between germline ends came to 22 bases. CDR3 amino acids: CASSPDRAGKNKETQYF. The CDR3 nucleotides are TGCGCCAGCAGCCCTGACCGCGCGGGAAAGAATAAAGAGACCCAGTACTTC.

The chain combines TRBV10-3 with TRBJ2-7; 10 nucleotides align to TRBD2. Unmatched junction bases numbered 13, after V lost 9 bases and J lost 5 bases. The CDR3 loop spans 15 amino acids. CDR1 is ENHRY and CDR2 is SYGVKD in the germline V gene. The CDR3 here is CAMKPELAGQDEQYF. The CDR3, as DNA: TGTGCCATGAAACCCGAACTAGCGGGACAAGACGAGCAGTACTTC.

The chain recombines TRBV13 with TRBJ1-6; TRBD1 matches 7 bases. Germline values: CDR1 PRHDT, CDR2 FYEKMQ (reference sequence). CDR3 length: 17 residues. V was pared by 4 bases and J by 7 bases, with 13 bases of the junction left unmatched. This CDR3 reads CASSSLGAGTANSPLHF. CDR3 in DNA: TGTGCCAGCAGCTCGCTAGGCGCCGGGACAGCCAATTCACCCCTCCACTTT.

V usage is TRBV2 and J usage is TRBJ2-3; D unresolved. Trimming shortened V by 2 bases and J by 0 bases, and 9 bases separated the two germline ends. The germline V gene encodes CDR1 SNHLY and CDR2 FYNNEI. The CDR3 extends over 15 amino acids. The CDR3 protein is CASSEWSHSTDTQYF. The CDR3 DNA reads as TGTGCCAGCAGTGAATGGAGTCATAGCACAGATACGCAGTATTTT.

This clone was seen once. This rearrangement joins TRBV4-3 to TRBJ2-1; D is possibly TRBD1 or TRBD2 (5 bases each). V lost 0 bases, J lost 7 bases, and 16 bases lay in between. CDR1 and CDR2 (germline): LGHNA, YSLEER. The CDR3 covers 16 residues. The CDR3 coding sequence is TGCGCCAGCAGCCAAGACCCGTCAACTTGGGGGAATGAGCAGTTCTTC. It specifies CASSQDPSTWGNEQFF.

This clone appeared once. The rearrangement uses TRBV4-1 and TRBJ2-3; D unclear. Germline V gives CDR1 MGHRA, CDR2 YSYEKL. Trimming left V 0 bases short and J 7 bases short, with 8 bases between. The CDR3 extends over 13 amino acids. Written as DNA, the CDR3 is TGCGCCAGCAGCCAAGATTTAACCAATACGCAGTATTTT. This translates into CASSQDLTNTQYF.

The rearrangement uses TRBV29-1 and TRBJ2-3, with D tentatively TRBD1 or TRBD2 (5 bases each). This CDR3 region has 15 residues. V was cut by 2 bases and J by 0 bases, with 12 bases left in between. Per the germline V gene, CDR1 is SQVTM and CDR2 is ANQGSEA. For the CDR3, the DNA is TGCAGCGTTGAAAGGGGAGCGGACAGCACAGATACGCAGTATTTT. Translating it yields CSVERGADSTDTQYF.

V usage is TRBV27 and J usage is TRBJ2-2, with D tentatively TRBD1 (6 bases). The CDR3 length is 13 residues. Per the germline V gene, CDR1 is MNHEY and CDR2 is SMNVEV (reference sequence). V was cut by 10 bases and J by 4 bases, with 13 bases left in between. Written as DNA, the CDR3 is TGTGCCACTTCAGGGGTGTCCACCGGGGAGCTGTTTTTT. Translating gives CATSGVSTGELFF.

The CDR3 reads CASCPGREETQYF. The CDR3 DNA sequence: TGTGCTAGTTGCCCCGGGCGGGAAGAGACCCAGTACTTC. The chain has TRBV12-5 and TRBJ2-5; D possibly corresponds to TRBD2 (5 bases). V was pared by 8 bases and J by 3 bases, with 13 bases between. Germline V gene lookup returns CDR1 LGHNT and CDR2 FRNRAP. The CDR3 length is 13 residues.

This clone was seen a single time. The CDR3 reads CASSLSAGVHEQYF. CDR3 DNA: TGTGCCAGCAGTTTATCGGCTGGAGTGCATGAGCAGTACTTC. The chain uses TRBV27 and TRBJ2-7; D unclear. The germline V gene encodes CDR1 MNHEY and CDR2 SMNVEV (reference sequence). V lost 0 bases and J lost 7, with 13 bases in between. The CDR3 is made up of 14 amino acids.

This clone was found a few times. The chain is built from TRBV7-9 and TRBJ2-5; the match to TRBD1 covers 7 bases. Germline V gives CDR1 SEHNR, CDR2 FQNEAQ (reference sequence). CDR3 length equals 14 residues. V lost 7 bases to trimming and J lost 2 bases; unmatched junction nucleotides: 7. CDR3 loop: CASTVTGHQETQYF. CDR3 coding DNA: TGTGCCAGCACCGTGACAGGGCATCAAGAGACCCAGTACTTC. Using reference TRBV7-9 and TRBJ2-5 for the parts outside the CDR3, the full variable domain is DTGVSQNPRHKITKRGQNVTFRCDPISEHNRLYWYRQTLGQGPEFLTYFQNEAQLEKSRLLSDRFSAERPKGSFSTLEIQRTEQGDSAMYLCASTVTGHQETQYFGPGTRLLVL.

The V gene is TRBV7-9, the J gene TRBJ2-7, with 10 bases matching TRBD2. This CDR3 contains 16 residues. CDR1 is SEHNR and CDR2 is FQNEAQ in the germline V gene (reference sequence). After removal of 1 base from V and 2 bases from J, the junction contained 5 bases not matched to a gene. In nucleotides, the CDR3 is TGTGCCAGCAGCTTAGATCTAGCGGGAGTGCCCTACGAGCAGTACTTC. It is translated as CASSLDLAGVPYEQYF.

For this clone: The sample contains more than one DNA sequence encoding this CDR3. CDR3 nucleotides: TGTGCCAGCAGCTTTTCAGACACTGAAGCTTTCTTT. This translates into CASSFSDTEAFF. The chain links TRBV5-6 to TRBJ1-1, with no clear D. The germline gives CDR1 SGHDT, CDR2 YYEEEE. V lost 2 bases and J lost 3, with 5 bases in between. The CDR3 covers 12 residues.

J is TRBJ2-7 and V is TRBV9; the match to TRBD1 covers 8 bases. Germline values: CDR1 SGDLS, CDR2 YYNGEE. Trimming at V came to 3 bases and at J to 4 bases, leaving 6 bases not matched to a gene. The CDR3 covers 14 residues. In DNA form, the CDR3 reads TGTGCCAGCAGCGGCCCGGACAGGGCATACGAGCAGTACTTC. It yields the protein CASSGPDRAYEQYF.

The chain combines TRBV5-1 with TRBJ1-1; D is uncertain. Germline values: CDR1 SGHRS, CDR2 YFSETQ. V was cut by 4 bases and J by 1 base, with 8 bases left in between. This CDR3 has 13 residues. The CDR3: CASSPEWNTEAFF. Here the CDR3 DNA reads TGCGCCAGCAGCCCAGAGTGGAACACTGAAGCTTTCTTT.

This sequence joins TRBV27 and TRBJ2-7, with TRBD1 as a possible D gene (6 bases). Germline lookup yields CDR1 MNHEY and CDR2 SMNVEV (reference sequence). The ends were cut back, 5 bases at V and 6 bases at J, with 17 bases in the middle. This CDR3 comprises 14 residues. The CDR3 DNA is TGTGCCAGCAGTCCACAGGGTGGGAGAGGCGAGCAGTACTTC. It codes for CASSPQGGRGEQYF.

J is TRBJ2-7 and V is TRBV9; D is perhaps TRBD1 (5 bases). The ends were cut back, 0 bases at V and 5 bases at J, with 12 bases in the middle. Germline lookup yields CDR1 SGDLS and CDR2 YYNGEE. This CDR3 spans 14 amino acids. Written as DNA, the CDR3 is TGTGCCAGCAGCGTAGGTGACAGTTCGAACGAGCAGTACTTC. Translation: CASSVGDSSNEQYF. The entire variable domain, with the rest obtained from reference TRBV9 and TRBJ2-7, is as follows: DSGVTQTPKHLITATGQRVTLRCSPRSGDLSVYWYQQSLDQGLQFLIQYYNGEERAKGNILERFSAQQFPDLHSELNLSSLELGDSALYFCASSVGDSSNEQYFGPGTRLTVT.

A note on this clone: The sample contains more than one DNA sequence encoding this CDR3. CDR3 amino acids: CAIGPDSSYEQYF. As DNA, the CDR3 is TGTGCCATCGGTCCGGACAGTTCCTACGAGCAGTACTTC. J is TRBJ2-7 and V is TRBV10-3; TRBD1 might be the D (6 bases). Trimming removed 8 bases from V and 1 base from J, with 12 bases in between. Germline values: CDR1 ENHRY, CDR2 SYGVKD. This CDR3 region has 13 residues.

The genes are TRBV7-2 and TRBJ2-3; 7 positions agree with TRBD2. With V trimmed by 8 bases and J by 1 base, 6 bases remained unmatched. Germline V lookup: CDR1 SGHTA, CDR2 FQGNSA. This CDR3 spans 14 amino acids. The CDR3 region has the DNA TGTGCCAGCGACGAAACTAGCGGCACAGATACGCAGTATTTT. Protein product: CASDETSGTDTQYF. The variable domain in full, completed from reference TRBV7-2 and TRBJ2-3, reads GAGVSQSPSNKVTEKGKDVELRCDPISGHTALYWYRQSLGQGLEFLIYFQGNSAPDKSGLPSDRFSAERTGGSVSTLTIQRTQQEDSAVYLCASDETSGTDTQYFGPGTRLTVL.